This T cell receptor (beta chain) was captured in a study of molecular identifiers for immune sequencing clone quantification. A word on this clonotype: The junction does not match germline at one end; this may be a read error.

This CDR3 has 15 amino acids. CDR1 is LNHDA, CDR2 SQIVND, per germline (reference sequence). TCRdb re-called the PCR reads with MiXCR, one entry per CDR3 protein. The data show some 100,000 distinct CDR3 sequences, with roughly a third seen just once and less than 5% held by the top ten. The specimen was naive CD8+ T cells from blood, with Jurkat cell RNA spiked in. Stated subset: FACS-sorted CD8+CD4-CCR7+CD45RA+ naive T cells. The chain combines TRBV19 with TRBJ2-7; 7 bases match TRBD2. This clonotype was obtained from a human donor in good health. Some libraries in this study had Jurkat cell RNA spiked in. CDR3 amino acids: CASSMFSGGPYEQNF. CDR3 DNA sequence: TGTGCCAGTAGTATGTTCTCGGGAGGCCCATACGAGCAGAACTTC.